The rows below give T cell receptor beta chains drawn from one sample of a study of shared clonotypes between healthy human individuals. The assay was immunoSEQ multiplex PCR, and TCRdb's table has in-frame clones only and misses some. The sample includes 450,000 to 550,000 clones, about four fifths of them seen just once. Sequencing used PBMCs. These receptors were taken from a woman between 40 and 50 years old in good health. Some clones in this sample may be carry-over from other donors' samples. Both conserved end residues are part of each CDR3. The D gene is left open where the match is weak. Expanded clones are given a class, and other clones once, few, many or no size at all.

V	size	J	length	D	DNA	CDR3
TRBV28	once	TRBJ1-1	16	.	TGTGCCAGCAGTTTAGGGGGCCCGATGACGGCGACTGAAGCTTTCTTT	CASSLGGPMTATEAFF
TRBV19	.	TRBJ1-5	17	.	TGTGCCAGTAGTATGATAAGAGGAACGTATAGCAATCAGCCCCAGCATTTT	CASSMIRGTYSNQPQHF
TRBV5-4	.	TRBJ2-1	16	TRBD2	TGTGCCAGCAGCTCGTTCGTTCTAGCGGGAGGCAATGAGCAGTTCTTC	CASSSFVLAGGNEQFF
TRBV7-6	.	TRBJ1-4	14	.	TGTGCCAGCAGCTTAGCGGGGGACGCCCCCAAACTGTTTTTT	CASSLAGDAPKLFF
TRBV19	.	TRBJ1-5	15	.	TGTGCCAGTAGTATTACCGATCCCTCTATCCAGCCCCAGCATTTT	CASSITDPSIQPQHF
TRBV7-2	.	TRBJ2-1	15	TRBD1	TGTGCCAGCAGCTTAGCGGGACAGGGGAGCAATGAGCAGTTCTTC	CASSLAGQGSNEQFF
TRBV5-1	.	TRBJ2-5	15	TRBD1	TGCGCCAGCAGCCCTGGAGGGACAGGAGAAGAGACCCAGTACTTC	CASSPGGTGEETQYF
TRBV5-4	.	TRBJ2-1	15	.	TGTGCCAGCAGCTTGGCCAGGGAGGTCGAAACGGGTCAGTTCTTC	CASSLAREVETGQFF
TRBV7-9	.	TRBJ1-2	13	TRBD1	TGTGCCAGCAGCTCCCAGGGGGCTGATGGCTACACCTTC	CASSSQGADGYTF
TRBV19	many	TRBJ2-1	13	TRBD1	TGTGCCAGCAGTGACAGGGGTGGGGATGAGCAGTTCTTC	CASSDRGGDEQFF
TRBV6-1	.	TRBJ2-7	14	.	TGTGCCAGCAGTGAAAGGGGGGAGGTCTACGAGCAGTACTTC	CASSERGEVYEQYF
TRBV4-1	.	TRBJ2-3	13	.	TGCGCCAGCAGCCAAGAGGAAGGAGATACGCAGTATTTT	CASSQEEGDTQYF
TRBV5-4	.	TRBJ2-1	16	.	TGTGCCAGCAGCTTGGGTAGTGGGAGAGCCTACAATGAGCAGTTCTTC	CASSLGSGRAYNEQFF
TRBV5-4	.	TRBJ1-1	16	.	TGTGCCAGCAGCTTGGGCCCACAGGGAAGGAACACTGAAGCTTTCTTT	CASSLGPQGRNTEAFF
TRBV4-1	many	TRBJ2-5	16	TRBD2	TGCGCCAGCAGCCCACGACTAGCGGGTCCGCTAGAGACCCAGTACTTC	CASSPRLAGPLETQYF
TRBV30	.	TRBJ1-5	15	TRBD1	TGTGCCTGGAGGGGGAGACAGGGGAGCAATCAGCCCCAGCATTTT	CAWRGRQGSNQPQHF
TRBV5-1	few	TRBJ1-2	16	.	TGCGCCAGCAGCTTGTCCCCAGGGAGCCCCAACGGTGGCTACACCTTC	CASSLSPGSPNGGYTF
TRBV9	.	TRBJ2-5	16	.	TGTGCCAGCAGCGTAGGGAAAAAGCAGACGGGGGAGACCCAGTACTTC	CASSVGKKQTGETQYF
TRBV7-8	.	TRBJ1-4	15	.	TGTGCCAGCAGCTTAACCAGGGGTCGGATTGAAAAACTGTTTTTT	CASSLTRGRIEKLFF
TRBV7-2	once	TRBJ1-4	13	.	TGTGCCAGCAGCTCCGGACCTCTCGGAAAACTGTTTTTT	CASSSGPLGKLFF
TRBV5-1	.	TRBJ2-5	16	TRBD1	TGCGCCAGCAGCTTGTCAGTCGGGACAGGGAAAGAGACCCAGTACTTC	CASSLSVGTGKETQYF
TRBV9	.	TRBJ2-7	14	.	TGTGCCAGCAGCGTAGCTCCCCGAGGGGCCGAGCAGTACTTC	CASSVAPRGAEQYF
TRBV5-1	.	TRBJ2-5	15	TRBD2	TGCGCCAGCAGCGGAATCGGGACTAGCGAAGAGACCCAGTACTTC	CASSGIGTSEETQYF
TRBV28	.	TRBJ1-2	16	TRBD1	TGTGCCAGCAGAGACCAGGGGGTTCGGGTTAACTATGGCTACACCTTC	CASRDQGVRVNYGYTF
TRBV7-6	few	TRBJ1-4	17	.	TGTGCCAGCAGCTTAAGGCCGGGAAGCAATGCTAATGAAAAACTGTTTTTT	CASSLRPGSNANEKLFF
TRBV11-2	.	TRBJ2-5	16	TRBD1	TGTGCCAGCAGCCGATCGGGACAGGGGGGCGAGGAGACCCAGTACTTC	CASSRSGQGGEETQYF
TRBV5-1	.	TRBJ1-1	17	TRBD1	TGCGCCAGCAGCCCCTATAGACAGGGCACCATAAACACTGAAGCTTTCTTT	CASSPYRQGTINTEAFF
TRBV25-1	.	TRBJ2-1	14	.	TGTGCCAGCAGTCGAGAGGGGAATTACAATGAGCAGTTCTTC	CASSREGNYNEQFF
TRBV2	.	TRBJ2-5	14	TRBD1	TGTGCCAGCAGTGCCGACAGGGGTAGAGAGACCCAGTACTTC	CASSADRGRETQYF
TRBV18	.	TRBJ1-4	18	TRBD1	TGTGCCAGCTCACCATTTAGTTTTCGCAGGGGGACGAGTGAAAAACTGTTTTTT	CASSPFSFRRGTSEKLFF
TRBV19	.	TRBJ2-7	14	TRBD2	TGTGCCAGTAAAACCCGGGGAGGGGAGAGGGAGCAGTACTTC	CASKTRGGEREQYF
TRBV4-2	.	TRBJ2-5	13	.	TGTGCCAGCAGCCCCTCGACACAAGAGACCCAGTACTTC	CASSPSTQETQYF
TRBV19	.	TRBJ2-7	13	.	TGTGCCAGTAGTGAGACGGGAGCGGTCGAGCAGTACTTC	CASSETGAVEQYF
TRBV2	.	TRBJ1-1	14	.	TGTGCCAGCAAAATTGAGAACCTGAACACTGAAGCTTTCTTT	CASKIENLNTEAFF
TRBV7-2	.	TRBJ1-2	13	.	TGTGCCAGCAGCTTAATGGGCCCCTATGGCTACACCTTC	CASSLMGPYGYTF
TRBV5-4	.	TRBJ2-6	16	.	TGTGCCAGCAGCCCGGACCCGGGCTCTGGGGCCAACGTCCTGACTTTC	CASSPDPGSGANVLTF
TRBV19	.	TRBJ2-1	14	TRBD2	TGTGCCAGTAGTATTGGGCTAGCGGGAGGGGCGCAGTTCTTC	CASSIGLAGGAQFF
TRBV7-9	.	TRBJ2-5	15	.	TGTGCCAGCAGCCAAGAGGCGACGGGTAAAGAGACCCAGTACTTC	CASSQEATGKETQYF
TRBV7-3	many	TRBJ1-1	16	.	TGTGCCAGCAGCTTAAGAGGTGGTTCTAGGGACACTGAAGCTTTCTTT	CASSLRGGSRDTEAFF
TRBV7-2	.	TRBJ2-1	15	.	TGTGCCAGCAGCTTAAGGACCGCCTCCTACAATGAGCAGTTCTTC	CASSLRTASYNEQFF
TRBV7-2	.	TRBJ2-6	16	.	TGTGCCAGCAGCTTAGTAGGAGGGTCTGGGGCCAACGTCCTGACTTTC	CASSLVGGSGANVLTF
TRBV19	.	TRBJ2-7	15	.	TGTGCCAGTAGTATAGATCTGGACCCTTGGAACGAGCAGTACTTC	CASSIDLDPWNEQYF
TRBV2	.	TRBJ2-2	14	TRBD1	TGTGCCACTCGGACAGGGGGGTGGACCGGGGAGCTGTTTTTT	CATRTGGWTGELFF
TRBV5-4	.	TRBJ2-7	16	TRBD2	TGTGCCAGCAGGCCCGCCCCTAGCGGGAGTGGCTACGAGCAGTACTTC	CASRPAPSGSGYEQYF